This T cell receptor beta chain came from a study of regulatory T cells in long-lasting Graves disease. Investigators prepared the TCR beta libraries by applying iRepertoire HTBI primers and Arm-PCR of CDR3 regions. TCRdb re-analysed the multiplex PCR reads in MiXCR, keeping a single row per CDR3 protein. Among 400,000 to 500,000 distinct CDR3 sequences listed, about a sixth were seen once. Many counts were recorded for this clonotype. Time point denoted: newly diagnosed GD, antithyroid drugs for less than 3 months. There was RNA extracted from PBMCs, and the TCR library was made from it. The germline V and J ends were trimmed by 6 bases and 3 bases, with 18 bases remaining between them. Germline loops: CDR1 MNHEY, CDR2 SMNVEV (reference sequence). This CDR3 spans 15 amino acids. This same sample was also taken into another study, of T cells in Graves' hyperthyroidism and ophthalmopathy. That source adds: With a median lead of 6.5 months before onset, the model predicted ophthalmopathy.

The sample consisted of peripheral blood mononuclear cells (PBMCs), taken at new diagnosis, from a patient treated with antithyroid drugs. The V and J genes are TRBV27 and TRBJ2-7; D is unresolved. The source is a woman aged 18 to 35 with Graves disease. The CDR3 loop reads CASSPLSAEGYEQYF. CDR3 nucleotide sequence: TGTGCCAGCAGCCCCCTATCTGCCGAAGGCTACGAGCAGTACTTC.